This T cell receptor (beta chain) originates from a study of early T cells in non-severe SARS-CoV-2 infection. The overall study: Sequencing input comprised bulk RNA from unsorted whole blood; chain pairing was not available.

This clonotype has a handful of counts. TCRdb re-analysed the 5' RACE reads in MiXCR, keeping a single row per CDR3 protein. The sample lists roughly 71,000 distinct CDR3 sequences; about 13% were seen once. The CDR3 sequence is 13 residues long. With V trimmed by 1 base and J by 7 bases, 0 bases remained unmatched. The V call is TRBV12-3 or TRBV12-4, the J call TRBJ2-2; 7 positions agree with TRBD2. The sequence was collected from an adult who was a healthcare worker with PCR-confirmed SARS-CoV-2 infection or an uninfected control (not recorded which). The sequencing input was whole blood. In DNA, the CDR3 is TGTGCCAGCAGTTTAGGGGAGGGCGGGGAGCTGTTTTTT. Its translation: CASSLGEGGELFF.